These T cell receptor beta chains were read from a single sample in a study of blood T cell repertoires in COVID-19. Sequencing used immunoSEQ multiplex PCR; TCRdb keeps in-frame clones, though not all of them. Of about 250,000 clones listed, about 88% are singletons. The material sequenced was PBMCs or T cells enriched from blood (not recorded which). These receptors came from a woman in her forties or fifties who had recovered from COVID-19. Both conserved end residues are part of each CDR3. D genes are given only for firm matches. Size is stated for part of the rows, as once, few or many counts, or as a class when the clone is expanded.

v_call	d_call	clone_size	j_call	cdr3_aa	cdr3_nt
TRBV2	NA	NA	TRBJ1-5	CASSRYDYSNQPQHF	TGTGCCAGCAGTCGGTACGATTATAGCAATCAGCCCCAGCATTTT
TRBV7-2	NA	NA	TRBJ1-1	CASSLIIRGLAFF	TGTGCCAGCAGCTTAATCATCCGGGGTTTGGCTTTCTTT
TRBV5-6	NA	NA	TRBJ2-7	CASSLEGLAKSSYEQYF	TGTGCCAGCAGCTTGGAAGGTCTAGCGAAGAGCTCCTACGAGCAGTACTTC
TRBV11-3	TRBD2	NA	TRBJ2-5	CASSLGVAGPQETQYF	TGTGCCAGCAGCCTGGGGGTAGCGGGACCCCAAGAGACCCAGTACTTC
TRBV12-3/TRBV12-4	NA	medium-sized	TRBJ2-1	CASSTGRRQFF	TGTGCCAGCAGTACGGGTCGGAGGCAGTTCTTC
TRBV7-2	NA	NA	TRBJ2-5	CASSLGEIETQYF	TGTGCCAGCAGCTTGGGCGAGATAGAGACCCAGTACTTC
TRBV3-1/TRBV3-2	TRBD1	NA	TRBJ1-3	CASSQDRGGSVTIYF	TGTGCCAGCAGCCAGGACAGGGGGGGGAGTGTGACCATATATTTT
TRBV15	NA	NA	TRBJ2-7	CATSRDSSQGTNYEQYF	TGTGCCACCAGCAGAGATAGTTCGCAGGGGACGAACTACGAGCAGTACTTC
TRBV7-2	TRBD2	NA	TRBJ2-1	CASSSSGRGYEQFF	TGTGCCAGCAGTTCTAGCGGTCGGGGCTATGAGCAGTTCTTC
TRBV3-1/TRBV3-2	TRBD1	few	TRBJ1-1	CASSQGGQARTEAFF	TGTGCCAGCAGCCAAGGGGGACAGGCTCGCACTGAAGCTTTCTTT
TRBV6-5	NA	NA	TRBJ2-3	CATPSGQGADTQYF	TGTGCCACTCCGAGCGGGCAAGGGGCAGATACGCAGTATTTT
TRBV18	TRBD1	NA	TRBJ1-1	CASSPRGTGNTEAFF	TGTGCCAGCTCACCACGTGGGACAGGGAACACTGAAGCTTTCTTT
TRBV24-1	NA	NA	TRBJ1-2	CATSPGTYGYTF	TGTGCCACCAGTCCAGGGACTTATGGCTACACCTTC
TRBV14	NA	NA	TRBJ2-3	CASSQSQGDTQYF	TGTGCCAGCAGCCAATCACAGGGAGATACGCAGTATTTT
TRBV27	TRBD1	NA	TRBJ1-2	CASSFLASGQGHHGYTF	TGTGCCAGCAGTTTTCTTGCGTCGGGACAGGGGCATCACGGCTACACCTTC
TRBV27	TRBD1	NA	TRBJ1-6	CASSFRDRGSYNSPLHF	TGTGCCAGCAGTTTTAGGGACAGGGGATCCTATAATTCACCCCTCCACTTT
TRBV30	TRBD1	NA	TRBJ2-7	CACTRDRGREQYF	TGTGCCTGCACCCGGGACAGGGGGCGTGAGCAGTACTTC
TRBV7-9	NA	NA	TRBJ1-3	CASSSEGGRGNTIYF	TGTGCCAGCAGCTCAGAGGGTGGCAGGGGAAACACCATATATTTT
TRBV3-1/TRBV3-2	NA	NA	TRBJ1-2	CASSQDPGPTMSYTF	TGTGCCAGCAGCCAAGACCCAGGGCCTACTATGAGCTACACCTTC
TRBV5-1	NA	NA	TRBJ1-2	CASSGGSTNYGYTF	TGCGCCAGCAGCGGGGGCTCCACTAACTATGGCTACACCTTC
TRBV27	NA	once	TRBJ2-1	CASSPGHKSAYSSYNEQFF	TGTGCCAGCAGTCCTGGACACAAGAGTGCCTATAGCTCCTACAATGAGCAGTTCTTC
TRBV11-2	NA	NA	TRBJ2-7	CASSLGIREQYF	TGTGCCAGCAGCTTAGGTATCCGCGAGCAGTACTTC
TRBV27	TRBD1	NA	TRBJ1-5	CASSPGTGGAGQPQHF	TGTGCCAGCAGCCCGGGAACAGGGGGCGCGGGGCAGCCCCAGCATTTT
TRBV7-6	TRBD1	NA	TRBJ1-1	CASSPRTGGIVTEAFF	TGTGCCAGCAGCCCCAGGACAGGGGGAATTGTTACTGAAGCTTTCTTT
TRBV4-3	NA	NA	TRBJ2-4	CASSQDIIPRRFSGYYIQYF	TGCGCCAGCAGCCAAGACATTATCCCGAGACGGTTTTCGGGTTATTACATTCAGTACTTC
TRBV29-1	NA	NA	TRBJ2-2	CSAVAEKNTGELFF	TGCAGCGCGGTAGCGGAAAAGAACACCGGGGAGCTGTTTTTT
TRBV18	NA	NA	TRBJ2-1	CASSSRLGSSYNEQFF	TGTGCCAGCTCATCAAGACTAGGCAGCTCCTACAATGAGCAGTTCTTC
TRBV9	TRBD2	NA	TRBJ2-1	CASSVEWSSGSYNEQFF	TGTGCCAGCAGCGTAGAGTGGTCTAGCGGGAGCTACAATGAGCAGTTCTTC
TRBV28	TRBD2	NA	TRBJ2-7	CASSLRGRAYEQYF	TGTGCCAGCAGTTTACGGGGGAGGGCCTACGAGCAGTACTTC
TRBV27	TRBD1	NA	TRBJ1-1	CASSLSGQGAEAFF	TGTGCCAGCAGTTTATCGGGGCAGGGGGCTGAAGCTTTCTTT
TRBV5-1	TRBD1	NA	TRBJ2-3	CASSLGGQAGTDTQYF	TGCGCCAGCAGCTTGGGGGGACAGGCGGGCACAGATACGCAGTATTTT
TRBV6-4	NA	NA	TRBJ2-4	CASSDSRLVIYKNIQYF	TGTGCCAGCAGTGACTCACGACTAGTTATATATAAAAACATTCAGTACTTC
TRBV27	TRBD2	NA	TRBJ2-3	CASSPLAGPPADTQYF	TGTGCCAGCAGTCCTTTAGCGGGCCCCCCCGCAGATACGCAGTATTTT
TRBV19	TRBD2	NA	TRBJ2-5	CASSIERGLAGVGETQYF	TGTGCCAGTAGTATCGAAAGGGGGCTAGCGGGAGTCGGGGAGACCCAGTACTTC
TRBV3-1/TRBV3-2	NA	NA	TRBJ2-3	CASSHRSEADTQYF	TGTGCCAGCAGCCATCGTTCAGAAGCAGATACGCAGTATTTT